This T cell receptor beta chain was documented in a study of shared clonotypes between healthy human individuals. The CDR3 is 13 amino acids. V lost 10 bases to trimming and J lost 0 bases, with 11 bases between them. Germline CDR1 ENHRY, CDR2 SYGVKD. Every subset's genomic DNA went evenly onto several immunoSEQ plates. Assay used: immunoSEQ multiplex PCR; TCRdb lists only in-frame clones, some missing. This sample has under 1,900,000 clones, with 97% to 99% found just once. Donors included only healthy HIV-negative adults lacking recent acute infections or vaccinations. The sequence was collected from a man aged 30 to 39 in good health. The material sequenced was naive CD4+ T cells sorted from blood. The subset: CD45RA+ positively selected. The V gene is TRBV10-3, the J gene TRBJ2-3, with a weak D call TRBD2 (5 bases). CDR3: CATQAASTDTQYF. The CDR3 nucleotides read TGTGCCACCCAAGCGGCTAGCACAGATACGCAGTATTTT.